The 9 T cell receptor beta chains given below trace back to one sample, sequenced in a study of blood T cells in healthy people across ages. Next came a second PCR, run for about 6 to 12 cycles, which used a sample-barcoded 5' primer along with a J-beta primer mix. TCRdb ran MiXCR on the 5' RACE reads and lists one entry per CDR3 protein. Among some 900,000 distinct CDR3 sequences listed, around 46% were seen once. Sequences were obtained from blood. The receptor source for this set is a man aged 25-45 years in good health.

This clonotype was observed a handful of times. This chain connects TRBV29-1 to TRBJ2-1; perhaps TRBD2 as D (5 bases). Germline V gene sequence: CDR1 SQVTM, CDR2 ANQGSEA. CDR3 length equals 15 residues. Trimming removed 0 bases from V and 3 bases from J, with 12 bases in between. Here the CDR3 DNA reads TGCAGCGTTGAAGACGACGGGATTCTCTACAATGAGCAGTTCTTC. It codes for CSVEDDGILYNEQFF.

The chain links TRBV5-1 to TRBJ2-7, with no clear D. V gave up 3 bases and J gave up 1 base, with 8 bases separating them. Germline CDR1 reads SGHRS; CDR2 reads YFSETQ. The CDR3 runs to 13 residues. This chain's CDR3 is CASSYTVSYEQYF. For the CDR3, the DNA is TGCGCCAGCAGCTATACCGTTTCCTACGAGCAGTACTTC.

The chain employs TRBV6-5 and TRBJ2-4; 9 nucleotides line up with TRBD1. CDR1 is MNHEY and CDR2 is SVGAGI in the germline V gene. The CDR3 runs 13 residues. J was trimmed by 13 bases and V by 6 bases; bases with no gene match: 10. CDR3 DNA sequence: TGTGCCAGCAGGGGGACAGGGACCACTTCCCAGTACTTC. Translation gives CASRGTGTTSQYF.

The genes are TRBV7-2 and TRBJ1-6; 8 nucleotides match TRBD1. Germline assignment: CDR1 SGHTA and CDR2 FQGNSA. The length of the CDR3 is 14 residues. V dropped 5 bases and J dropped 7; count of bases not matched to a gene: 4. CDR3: CASSDRGQNSPLHF. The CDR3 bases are TGTGCCAGCAGCGACAGGGGTCAGAATTCACCCCTCCACTTT.

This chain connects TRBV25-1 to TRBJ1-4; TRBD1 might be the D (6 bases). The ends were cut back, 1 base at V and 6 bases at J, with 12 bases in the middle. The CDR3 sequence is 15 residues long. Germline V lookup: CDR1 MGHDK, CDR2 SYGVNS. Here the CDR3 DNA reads TGTGCCAGCAGTGAATGGGGGCAGGGCGATGAAAAACTGTTTTTT. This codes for CASSEWGQGDEKLFF.

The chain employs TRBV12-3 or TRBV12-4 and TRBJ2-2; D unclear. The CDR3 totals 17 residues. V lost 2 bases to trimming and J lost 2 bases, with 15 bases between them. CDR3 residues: CASSLRAGKRNTGELFF. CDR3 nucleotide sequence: TGTGCCAGCAGTTTAAGGGCAGGAAAGCGTAACACCGGGGAGCTGTTTTTT.

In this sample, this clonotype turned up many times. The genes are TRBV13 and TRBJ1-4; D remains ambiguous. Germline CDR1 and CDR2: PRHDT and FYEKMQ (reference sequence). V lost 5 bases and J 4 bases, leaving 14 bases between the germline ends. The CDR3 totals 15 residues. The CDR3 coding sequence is TGTGCCAGCAGCGCATCCACGGGAGTTAATGAAAAACTGTTTTTT. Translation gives CASSASTGVNEKLFF.

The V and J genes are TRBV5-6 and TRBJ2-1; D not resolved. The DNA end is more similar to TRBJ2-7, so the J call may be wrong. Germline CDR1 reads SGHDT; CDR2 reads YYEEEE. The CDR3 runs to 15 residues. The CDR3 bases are TGTGCCAGCAGCGTAGACGCATTCTCCTACAATGAGCAGTACTTC. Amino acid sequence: CASSVDAFSYNEQYF.

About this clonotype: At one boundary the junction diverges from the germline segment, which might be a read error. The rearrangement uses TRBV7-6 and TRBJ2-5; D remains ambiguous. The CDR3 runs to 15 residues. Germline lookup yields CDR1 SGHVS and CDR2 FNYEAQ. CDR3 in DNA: TGCGCCAGCAGCCCCACCCCCAGGAGATACAATGAGCAGTACTTC. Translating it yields CASSPTPRRYNEQYF.